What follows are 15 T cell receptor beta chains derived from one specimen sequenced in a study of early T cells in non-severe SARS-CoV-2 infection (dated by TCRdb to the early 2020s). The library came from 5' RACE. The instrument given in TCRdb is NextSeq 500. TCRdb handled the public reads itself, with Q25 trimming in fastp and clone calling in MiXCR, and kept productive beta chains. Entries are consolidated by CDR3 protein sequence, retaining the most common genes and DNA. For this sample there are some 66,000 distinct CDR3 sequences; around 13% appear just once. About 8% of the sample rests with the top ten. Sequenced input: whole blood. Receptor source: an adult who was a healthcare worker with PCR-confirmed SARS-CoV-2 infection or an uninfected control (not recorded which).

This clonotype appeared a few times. The CDR3 loop reads CASSLGRPYEQYF. The CDR3 bases are TGTGCCAGCAGCTTAGGGCGGCCGTACGAGCAGTACTTC. The V and J genes are TRBV11-2 and TRBJ2-7; no reliable D call. Germline values: CDR1 SGHAT, CDR2 FQNNGV. Trimming shortened V by 1 base and J by 4 bases, and 8 bases separated the two germline ends. CDR3 size: 13 residues.

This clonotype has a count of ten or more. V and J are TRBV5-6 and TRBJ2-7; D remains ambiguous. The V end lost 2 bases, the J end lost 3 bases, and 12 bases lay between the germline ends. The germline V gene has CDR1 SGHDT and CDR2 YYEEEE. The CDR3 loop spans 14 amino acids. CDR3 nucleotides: TGTGCCAGCAGCTTCAGAGGTCCCATCTACGAGCAGTACTTC. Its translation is CASSFRGPIYEQYF.

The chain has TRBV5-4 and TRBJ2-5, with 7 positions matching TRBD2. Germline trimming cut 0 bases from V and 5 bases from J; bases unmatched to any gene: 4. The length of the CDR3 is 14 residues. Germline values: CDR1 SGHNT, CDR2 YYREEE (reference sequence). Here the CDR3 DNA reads TGTGCCAGCAGCTTGGGGGCGGGAGTGGAGACCCAGTACTTC. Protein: CASSLGAGVETQYF.

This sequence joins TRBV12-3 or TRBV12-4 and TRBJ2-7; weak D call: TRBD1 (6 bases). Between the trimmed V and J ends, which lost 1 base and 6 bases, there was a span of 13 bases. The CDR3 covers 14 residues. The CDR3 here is CASSLGAGAGEQYF. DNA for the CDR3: TGTGCCAGCAGTTTAGGTGCAGGGGCGGGCGAGCAGTACTTC.

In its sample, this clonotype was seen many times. The CDR3 DNA sequence: TGCGCCAGCAGCTCGGGACTCCCCCAAGAGACCCAGTACTTC. This codes for CASSSGLPQETQYF. The chain is built from TRBV5-1 and TRBJ2-5; a weak D match, TRBD2 (6 bases). The CDR3 extends over 14 amino acids. Per germline, CDR1 SGHRS and CDR2 YFSETQ. V was clipped by 3 bases and J by 1 base, with 10 bases between them.

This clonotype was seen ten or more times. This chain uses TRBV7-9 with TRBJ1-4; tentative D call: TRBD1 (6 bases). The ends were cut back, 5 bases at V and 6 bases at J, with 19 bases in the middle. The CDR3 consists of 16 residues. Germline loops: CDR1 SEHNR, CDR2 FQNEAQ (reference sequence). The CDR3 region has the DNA TGTGCCAGCAGCAGTGCTCCGGGACAAGTTGATGAAAAACTGTTTTTT. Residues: CASSSAPGQVDEKLFF.

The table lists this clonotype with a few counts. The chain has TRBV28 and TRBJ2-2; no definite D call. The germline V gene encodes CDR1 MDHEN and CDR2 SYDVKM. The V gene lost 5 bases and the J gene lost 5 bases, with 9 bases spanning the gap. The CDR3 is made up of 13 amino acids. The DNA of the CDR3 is TGTGCCAGCAGTCCCCCCCATACCGGGGAGCTGTTTTTT. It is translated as CASSPPHTGELFF.

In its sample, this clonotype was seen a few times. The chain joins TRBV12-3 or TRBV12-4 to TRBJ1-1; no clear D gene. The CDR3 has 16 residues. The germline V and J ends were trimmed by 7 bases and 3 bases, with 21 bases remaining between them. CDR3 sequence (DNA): TGTGCCAGCAATTATCAAGTGGGCCCCGGGGACACTGAAGCTTTCTTT. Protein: CASNYQVGPGDTEAFF.

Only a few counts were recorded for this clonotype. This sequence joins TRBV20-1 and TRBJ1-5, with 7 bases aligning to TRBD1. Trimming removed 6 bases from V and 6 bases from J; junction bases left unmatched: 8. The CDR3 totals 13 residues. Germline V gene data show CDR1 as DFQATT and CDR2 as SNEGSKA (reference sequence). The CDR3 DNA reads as TGCAGTGCGAGCAAAGGGGGCGGTCAGCCCCAGCATTTT. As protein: CSASKGGGQPQHF.

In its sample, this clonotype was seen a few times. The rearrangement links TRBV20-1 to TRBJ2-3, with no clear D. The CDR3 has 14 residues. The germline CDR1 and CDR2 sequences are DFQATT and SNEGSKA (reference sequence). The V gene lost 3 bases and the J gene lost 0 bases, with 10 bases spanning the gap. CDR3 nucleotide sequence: TGCAGTGCTAGTTTAGATAAAAGCACAGATACGCAGTATTTT. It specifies CSASLDKSTDTQYF.

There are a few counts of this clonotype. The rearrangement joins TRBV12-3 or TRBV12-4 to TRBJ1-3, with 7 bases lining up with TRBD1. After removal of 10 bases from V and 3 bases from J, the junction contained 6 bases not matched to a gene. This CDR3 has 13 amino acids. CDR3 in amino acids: CANRGGFGNTIYF. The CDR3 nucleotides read TGTGCCAACAGAGGGGGCTTTGGAAACACCATATATTTT.

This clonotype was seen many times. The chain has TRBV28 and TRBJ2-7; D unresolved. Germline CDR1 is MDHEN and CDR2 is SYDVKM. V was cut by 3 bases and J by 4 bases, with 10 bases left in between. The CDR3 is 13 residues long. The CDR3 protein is CASSLSAPYEQYF. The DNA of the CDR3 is TGTGCCAGCAGTTTGTCAGCCCCTTACGAGCAGTACTTC.

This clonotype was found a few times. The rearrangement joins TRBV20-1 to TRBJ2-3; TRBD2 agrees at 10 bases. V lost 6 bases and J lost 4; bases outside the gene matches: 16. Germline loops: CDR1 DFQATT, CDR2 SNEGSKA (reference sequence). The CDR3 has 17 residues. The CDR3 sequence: CSAPIFGLAGDADTQYF. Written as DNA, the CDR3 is TGCAGTGCCCCAATCTTCGGGCTAGCGGGAGATGCAGATACGCAGTATTTT.

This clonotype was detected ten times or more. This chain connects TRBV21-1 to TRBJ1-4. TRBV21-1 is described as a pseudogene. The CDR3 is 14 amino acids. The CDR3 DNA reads TGTGCCAGCCTTAGGGAGGTTCCTCGCGAAAAACTGTTTTTT. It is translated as CASLREVPREKLFF.

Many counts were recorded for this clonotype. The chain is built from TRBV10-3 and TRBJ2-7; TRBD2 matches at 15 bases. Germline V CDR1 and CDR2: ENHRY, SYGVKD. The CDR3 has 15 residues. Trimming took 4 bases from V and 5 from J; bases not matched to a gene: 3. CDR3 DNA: TGTGCCATCAGTGCCGGACTAGCGGGAGGGCACGAGCAGTACTTC. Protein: CAISAGLAGGHEQYF.